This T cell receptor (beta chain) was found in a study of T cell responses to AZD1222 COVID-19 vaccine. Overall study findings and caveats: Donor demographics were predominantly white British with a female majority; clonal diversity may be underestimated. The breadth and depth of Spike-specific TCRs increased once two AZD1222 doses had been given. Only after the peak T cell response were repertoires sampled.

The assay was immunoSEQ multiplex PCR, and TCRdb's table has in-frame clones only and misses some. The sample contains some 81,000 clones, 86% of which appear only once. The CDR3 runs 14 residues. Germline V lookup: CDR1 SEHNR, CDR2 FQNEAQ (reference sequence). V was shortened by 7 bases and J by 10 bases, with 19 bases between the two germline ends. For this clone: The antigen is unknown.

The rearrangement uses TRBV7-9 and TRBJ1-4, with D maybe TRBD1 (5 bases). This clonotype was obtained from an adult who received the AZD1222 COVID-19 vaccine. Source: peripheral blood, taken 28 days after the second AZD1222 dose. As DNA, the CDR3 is TGTGCCAGCATCTCAATTTCTGGGGGAGCAAAACTGTTTTTT. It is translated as CASISISGGAKLFF. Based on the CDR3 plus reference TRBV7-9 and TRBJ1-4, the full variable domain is DTGVSQNPRHKITKRGQNVTFRCDPISEHNRLYWYRQTLGQGPEFLTYFQNEAQLEKSRLLSDRFSAERPKGSFSTLEIQRTEQGDSAMYLCASISISGGAKLFFGSGTQLSVL.